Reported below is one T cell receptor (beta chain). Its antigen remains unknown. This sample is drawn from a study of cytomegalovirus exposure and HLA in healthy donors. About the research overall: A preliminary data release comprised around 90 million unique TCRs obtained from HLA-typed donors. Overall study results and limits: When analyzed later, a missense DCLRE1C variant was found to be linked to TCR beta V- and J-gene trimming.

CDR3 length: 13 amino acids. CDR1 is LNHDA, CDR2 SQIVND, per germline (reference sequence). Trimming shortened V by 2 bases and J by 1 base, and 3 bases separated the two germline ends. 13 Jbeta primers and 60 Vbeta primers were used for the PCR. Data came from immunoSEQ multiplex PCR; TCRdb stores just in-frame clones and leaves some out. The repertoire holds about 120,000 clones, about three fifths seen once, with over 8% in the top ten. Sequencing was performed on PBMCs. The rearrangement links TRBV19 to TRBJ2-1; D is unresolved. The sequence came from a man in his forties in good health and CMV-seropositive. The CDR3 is CASSIQSYNEQFF. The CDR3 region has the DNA TGTGCCAGTAGTATACAGTCCTACAATGAGCAGTTCTTC.